A selection of T cell receptor beta chains follows, all from one sample in a study of shared clonotypes between healthy human individuals. Generated by immunoSEQ multiplex PCR, the TCRdb table keeps only in-frame clones and is missing some. The sample lists approximately 1,500,000 clones, nearly 99% occurring once. Material: naive CD4+ T cells sorted from blood. Every receptor here comes from a man aged 30-40 years in good health. Each CDR3 is given with its conserved first and last residue. D genes are given only for firm matches. A row's size may be missing; if present it is once, few, many or a size class.

TRBV15	NA	NA	TRBJ2-2	CATSRVRGSSNTGELFF	TGTGCCACCAGCAGAGTTCGAGGCAGCTCTAACACCGGGGAGCTGTTTTTT
TRBV20-1	NA	NA	TRBJ2-1	CSAHKVDEQFF	TGCAGTGCTCATAAAGTCGATGAGCAGTTCTTC
TRBV7-7	NA	NA	TRBJ2-3	CASSLTAVEDAAADGITDTQYF	TGTGCCAGCAGCTTAACAGCCGTGGAGGACGCGGCGGCCGACGGTATCACAGATACGCAGTATTTT
TRBV5-8	TRBD2	NA	TRBJ2-1	CASTSRRLAGDGINEQFF	TGTGCCAGCACGTCCCGGAGACTAGCGGGCGACGGAATCAATGAGCAGTTCTTC
TRBV5-1	NA	NA	TRBJ2-6	CASSLEGSGANVLTF	TGCGCCAGCAGCCTAGAGGGCTCTGGGGCCAACGTCCTGACTTTC
TRBV13	TRBD1	NA	TRBJ1-1	CASSLTGQGGTEAFF	TGTGCCAGCAGCCTGACAGGACAGGGGGGGACTGAAGCTTTCTTT
TRBV6-5	NA	NA	TRBJ1-1	CASRNGPTQAFF	TGTGCCAGCAGGAATGGGCCGACCCAAGCTTTCTTT
TRBV10-3	NA	few	TRBJ2-5	CAISGGALVQETQYF	TGTGCCATCAGTGGTGGAGCACTAGTCCAAGAGACCCAGTACTTC
TRBV2	NA	NA	TRBJ2-7	CASSGLRGNYEQYF	TGTGCCAGCAGTGGGCTCAGGGGCAACTACGAGCAGTACTTC
TRBV9	NA	NA	TRBJ1-1	CASSVAPLGSTEAFF	TGTGCCAGCAGCGTAGCCCCCCTCGGATCGACTGAAGCTTTCTTT
TRBV2	NA	NA	TRBJ1-2	CASSDRPPDGYTF	TGTGCCAGCAGCGACAGGCCCCCGGATGGCTACACCTTC
TRBV7-2	NA	once	TRBJ2-7	CASSLVGPTYEQYF	TGTGCCAGCAGCTTAGTCGGGCCGACCTACGAGCAGTACTTC
TRBV5-1	TRBD1	once	TRBJ2-1	CASTLVPDRGYNEQFF	TGCGCCAGCACCCTAGTTCCGGACAGGGGATACAATGAGCAGTTCTTC
TRBV9	NA	NA	TRBJ2-7	CASSVTDIRDYEQYF	TGTGCCAGCAGCGTAACAGACATACGAGACTACGAGCAGTACTTC
TRBV27	TRBD2	NA	TRBJ2-7	CASRAGTSGSVYEQYF	TGTGCCAGCAGGGCAGGGACTAGCGGGAGTGTGTACGAGCAGTACTTC
TRBV2	TRBD2	NA	TRBJ2-1	CASSWGLAYEQFF	TGTGCCAGCAGTTGGGGACTAGCCTATGAGCAGTTCTTC
TRBV2	NA	NA	TRBJ1-5	CASREGPTRGNQPQHF	TGTGCCAGCAGGGAAGGACCGACGAGGGGCAATCAGCCCCAGCATTTT
TRBV5-6	NA	NA	TRBJ2-1	CASSRGTLNEQFF	TGTGCCAGCAGCCGCGGGACACTCAATGAGCAGTTCTTC
TRBV7-2	NA	NA	TRBJ2-5	CASSLFPSPQETQYF	TGTGCCAGCAGCTTATTTCCCTCCCCGCAAGAGACCCAGTACTTC
TRBV28	NA	NA	TRBJ2-7	CASRSLDATYEQYF	TGTGCCAGCAGAAGTTTGGACGCCACCTACGAGCAGTACTTC
TRBV2	NA	NA	TRBJ2-7	CASSEKTAAYF	TGTGCCAGCAGTGAAAAGACCGCAGCGTACTTC
TRBV29-1	NA	NA	TRBJ1-2	CSVGANYGYTF	TGCAGCGTTGGAGCTAACTATGGCTACACCTTC
TRBV18	NA	once	TRBJ2-2	CASSPQGVNANTGELFF	TGTGCCAGCTCACCACAGGGAGTTAACGCGAACACCGGGGAGCTGTTTTTT
TRBV27	NA	NA	TRBJ2-7	CASSLVAAPSYEQYF	TGTGCCAGCAGTTTAGTGGCAGCACCCTCCTACGAGCAGTACTTC
TRBV28	NA	NA	TRBJ2-6	CASSKLISGANVLTF	TGTGCCAGCTCCAAATTAATCTCTGGGGCCAACGTCCTGACTTTC
TRBV19	NA	once	TRBJ2-7	CASSRGHEQYF	TGTGCCAGTAGTCGCGGCCACGAGCAGTACTTC
TRBV2	NA	NA	TRBJ2-1	CASSRNEQFF	TGTGCCAGCAGCCGAAATGAGCAGTTCTTC
TRBV2	NA	NA	TRBJ2-2	CASSEARPGELFF	TGTGCCAGCAGCGAGGCTCGGCCCGGGGAGCTGTTTTTT
TRBV18	TRBD2	NA	TRBJ2-6	CASSPLGGSSGANVLTF	TGTGCCAGCTCACCACTCGGCGGGAGCTCTGGGGCCAACGTCCTGACTTTC